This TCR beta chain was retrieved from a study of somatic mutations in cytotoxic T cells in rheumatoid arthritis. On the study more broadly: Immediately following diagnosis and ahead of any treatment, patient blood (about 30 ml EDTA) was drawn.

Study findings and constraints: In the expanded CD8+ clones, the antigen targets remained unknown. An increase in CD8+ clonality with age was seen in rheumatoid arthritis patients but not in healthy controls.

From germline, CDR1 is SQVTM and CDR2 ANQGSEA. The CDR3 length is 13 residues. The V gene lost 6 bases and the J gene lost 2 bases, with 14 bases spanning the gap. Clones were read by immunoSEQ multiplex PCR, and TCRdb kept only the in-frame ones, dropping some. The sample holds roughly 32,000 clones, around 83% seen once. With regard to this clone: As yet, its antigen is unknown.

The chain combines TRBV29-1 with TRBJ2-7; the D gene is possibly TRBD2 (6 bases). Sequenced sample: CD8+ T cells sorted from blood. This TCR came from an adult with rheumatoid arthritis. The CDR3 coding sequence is TGCAGCGTGCACCTAGCGCCTACCTACGAGCAGTACTTC. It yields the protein CSVHLAPTYEQYF.